This T cell receptor beta chain derives from a study of blood T cells in healthy people across ages. Across the whole study: The capture of about one barcoded beta molecule per two T cells was achieved by template switching.

Germline trimming cut 3 bases from V and 6 bases from J; bases unmatched to any gene: 12. The CDR3 length is 16 residues. Germline CDR1 and CDR2: SGHTA and FQGNSA. Sample-barcoded 5' priming and a J-beta primer mix drove a second PCR of roughly 6 to 12 cycles. TCRdb reanalysed the 5' RACE reads using MiXCR and keeps one entry per CDR3 protein. Found here are more than 1,400,000 distinct CDR3 sequences, 42% of them singletons; the top ten hold roughly 7.7%. On this clonotype: The antigen is undetermined. With a much larger clone just one base away, this may be a read error.

General study points: The CMV status of each donor remained undetermined, and this could have confounded shifts in expanded clonotypes. Diversity figures based on one million T cells were deemed too low.

Every participating donor contributed about 10 milliliters of peripheral blood through a draw. The J gene is TRBJ1-2, the V gene TRBV7-2; 8 bases align to TRBD1. The sample consisted of blood. The sequence was collected from a woman younger than 35 in good health. Here the CDR3 reads CASSLPPGQAFHGYTF. The CDR3 nucleotides read TGTGCCAGCAGCTTGCCACCGGGACAGGCCTTCCATGGCTACACCTTC. Combining the CDR3 with reference TRBV7-2 and TRBJ1-2 gives the whole variable domain GAGVSQSPSNKVTEKGKDVELRCDPISGHTALYWYRQSLGQGLEFLIYFQGNSAPDKSGLPSDRFSAERTGGSVSTLTIQRTQQEDSAVYLCASSLPPGQAFHGYTFGSGTRLTVV.